These T cell receptor beta chains were read from a single sample in a study of blood T cells in healthy people across ages. TCRdb re-analysed the 5' RACE reads in MiXCR, keeping a single row per CDR3 protein. The table records 1.5 million to 1.8 million distinct CDR3 sequences, 42% of them present only once. Material for sequencing was blood. The receptors were gathered from a woman under 30 in good health. CDR3s include the opening cysteine and the closing phenylalanine or tryptophan. D genes are given only for firm matches. The size field is filled for only some rows; it gives once, few, many or a size class.

CDR3 protein | CDR3 DNA | clone size | J gene | V gene | D gene
CASSQFRWGSSHNEQYF | TGTGCCAGCAGCCAATTCCGTTGGGGGAGCTCCCACAATGAGCAGTACTTC | - | TRBJ2-7 | TRBV3-1 | -
CASSAPGKAKNIQYF | TGTGCCAGCAGCGCCCCGGGAAAAGCCAAAAACATTCAGTACTTC | few | TRBJ2-4 | TRBV7-8 | -
CSASTGQNRERDIQYF | TGCAGTGCTAGCACCGGACAAAACAGGGAACGGGACATTCAGTACTTC | few | TRBJ2-4 | TRBV20-1 | -
CSARDSEQETQYF | TGCAGTGCTAGAGATAGCGAACAAGAGACCCAGTACTTC | - | TRBJ2-5 | TRBV20-1 | -
CACRRYSNQPQHF | TGTGCCTGCCGGAGGTATAGCAATCAGCCCCAGCATTTT | - | TRBJ1-5 | TRBV2 | -
CASRKDRGGETQYF | TGTGCCAGCAGAAAGGACAGGGGCGGAGAGACCCAGTACTTC | few | TRBJ2-5 | TRBV2 | TRBD1
CASRPTGVTEAFF | TGTGCCAGCAGGCCCACGGGGGTCACTGAAGCTTTCTTT | - | TRBJ1-1 | TRBV28 | -
CASSDRRFHEQYF | TGTGCCAGCAGTGATAGGCGATTCCACGAGCAGTACTTC | - | TRBJ2-7 | TRBV6-5 | -
CASSVGGSGGTDTQYF | TGTGCCAGCAGCGTAGGGGGTAGCGGGGGCACAGATACGCAGTATTTT | few | TRBJ2-3 | TRBV9 | TRBD2
CASSYRDSNYGYTF | TGTGCCAGCAGTTACCGGGACAGTAACTATGGCTACACCTTC | - | TRBJ1-2 | TRBV6-5 | TRBD1
CASSKIGDGEETQYF | TGTGCCAGCAGTAAAATAGGGGACGGGGAAGAGACCCAGTACTTC | - | TRBJ2-5 | TRBV12-3/TRBV12-4 | -
CACTGLADYGYTF | TGTGCCTGTACAGGGCTAGCTGACTATGGCTACACCTTC | - | TRBJ1-2 | TRBV30 | -
CAIRGNLNTEAFF | TGTGCCATCAGGGGAAATCTGAACACTGAAGCTTTCTTT | - | TRBJ1-1 | TRBV10-3 | -
CASRGLASGGELFF | TGCGCCAGCAGAGGACTAGCATCCGGCGGGGAGCTGTTTTTT | - | TRBJ2-2 | TRBV5-1 | TRBD2
CATSRETSLYEQYF | TGTGCCACCAGCAGAGAGACTTCTTTATACGAGCAGTACTTC | few | TRBJ2-7 | TRBV15 | -
CSARLAGAADTQYF | TGCAGTGCCAGACTAGCGGGAGCCGCAGATACGCAGTATTTT | - | TRBJ2-3 | TRBV20-1 | TRBD2
CSALDPRISYNEQFF | TGCAGTGCTTTGGACCCCAGAATCTCCTACAATGAGCAGTTCTTC | - | TRBJ2-1 | TRBV20-1 | -
CASSLTSWSETQYF | TGTGCCAGCAGTTTAACTAGTTGGTCTGAGACCCAGTACTTC | - | TRBJ2-5 | TRBV12-3/TRBV12-4 | -
CASSIRQNTGELFF | TGTGCCAGCAGTATAAGACAGAACACCGGGGAGCTGTTTTTT | - | TRBJ2-2 | TRBV27 | -
CSARISGVGTDTQYF | TGCAGTGCTAGAATTAGCGGGGTCGGCACAGATACGCAGTATTTT | - | TRBJ2-3 | TRBV20-1 | TRBD2
CASSPGIDLMNEQYF | TGTGCCAGCTCACCCGGCATCGATTTGATGAATGAGCAGTACTTC | - | TRBJ2-7 | TRBV18 | -
CASSQDPRPAKNIQYF | TGCGCCAGCAGCCAAGACCCAAGACCAGCCAAAAACATTCAGTACTTC | few | TRBJ2-4 | TRBV4-1 | -
CASSPAPGGYGYTF | TGTGCCAGCAGTCCCGCACCGGGAGGCTATGGCTACACCTTC | few | TRBJ1-2 | TRBV9 | -
CASSPRERGPIYEQFF | TGTGCCAGCAGCCCCCGGGAGCGGGGGCCCATTTATGAGCAGTTCTTC | - | TRBJ2-1 | TRBV9 | TRBD2
CASSLSQGRGGYTF | TGTGCCAGCAGCTTATCACAGGGGCGGGGTGGCTACACCTTC | once | TRBJ1-2 | TRBV11-2 | TRBD1
CASSLGAGFNEQFF | TGTGCCAGCAGTTTAGGTGCGGGCTTCAATGAGCAGTTCTTC | - | TRBJ2-1 | TRBV27 | -
CASSLARRRDANTEAFF | TGTGCCAGCAGTTTAGCGCGGAGGAGGGATGCGAACACTGAAGCTTTCTTT | - | TRBJ1-1 | TRBV12-3/TRBV12-4 | -
CAIGGGTPYEQYF | TGTGCCATCGGCGGGGGCACCCCCTACGAGCAGTACTTC | - | TRBJ2-7 | TRBV10-3 | -
CAGREAGKNIQYF | TGTGCCGGCCGCGAGGCAGGAAAAAACATTCAGTACTTC | - | TRBJ2-4 | TRBV18 | -
CSVTGRQNYGYTF | TGCAGCGTAACGGGACGGCAGAACTATGGCTACACCTTC | few | TRBJ1-2 | TRBV29-1 | -
CASSPESINTIYF | TGTGCCAGCAGTCCAGAAAGTATCAACACCATATATTTT | few | TRBJ1-3 | TRBV28 | -
CASSVVAAGSTDTQYF | TGTGCCAGCAGCGTAGTGGCAGCTGGGAGCACAGATACGCAGTATTTT | - | TRBJ2-3 | TRBV9 | -
CATLRSSGRGVGTDTQYF | TGTGCCACCCTGCGGAGTAGCGGGAGGGGAGTAGGCACAGATACGCAGTATTTT | - | TRBJ2-3 | TRBV24-1 | TRBD2
CAISDRGGRSEAFF | TGTGCCATCAGTGACAGGGGCGGTCGTTCTGAAGCTTTCTTT | - | TRBJ1-1 | TRBV10-3 | -
CASTSRTKQETQYF | TGTGCCAGCACCTCACGGACCAAACAAGAGACCCAGTACTTC | - | TRBJ2-5 | TRBV7-9 | -
CASRSASSGNQPQHF | TGTGCCAGCAGGTCGGCCTCCTCGGGCAATCAGCCCCAGCATTTT | - | TRBJ1-5 | TRBV6-5 | -
CASSLSLNNEQFF | TGTGCCAGCAGTTTAAGCCTAAACAATGAGCAGTTCTTC | many | TRBJ2-1 | TRBV27 | -
CASSKVVAKGPTDTQYF | TGTGCCAGCAGCAAAGTGGTCGCCAAAGGTCCCACAGATACGCAGTATTTT | few | TRBJ2-3 | TRBV21-1 | -
CASSSQGRPNIQYF | TGTGCCAGCAGCTCGCAGGGGAGGCCAAACATTCAGTACTTC | - | TRBJ2-4 | TRBV3-1 | -
CASKPRGRFPYEQYF | TGTGCCAGCAAACCCCGGGGGCGCTTCCCCTACGAGCAGTACTTT | - | TRBJ2-7 | TRBV27 | -
CASSRPGQIYEQYF | TGTGCCAGCAGCCGACCGGGACAGATATACGAGCAGTACTTC | few | TRBJ2-7 | TRBV3-1 | TRBD1
CASSKGGTTQSITGELFF | TGTGCCAGCAGCAAAGGCGGGACCACCCAGTCCATAACCGGGGAGCTGTTTTTT | - | TRBJ2-2 | TRBV21-1 | -
CASSPGLAGGKGTGELFF | TGCGCCAGCAGCCCGGGACTAGCGGGAGGAAAGGGCACCGGGGAGCTGTTTTTT | - | TRBJ2-2 | TRBV4-1 | TRBD2
CSVERTGVNTEAFF | TGCAGCGTTGAAAGGACAGGGGTGAACACTGAAGCTTTCTTT | - | TRBJ1-1 | TRBV29-1 | TRBD1
CASSARLAGAQDTQYF | TGTGCCAGCAGCGCAAGACTAGCGGGAGCGCAAGATACGCAGTATTTT | few | TRBJ2-3 | TRBV7-2 | TRBD2
CASSLHQGSYGYTF | TGTGCCAGCAGCTTACACCAGGGGAGCTATGGCTACACCTTC | - | TRBJ1-2 | TRBV7-2 | -
CASSSRGLPNTEAFF | TGTGCCAGCAGCTCCAGGGGACTTCCGAACACTGAAGCTTTCTTT | - | TRBJ1-1 | TRBV12-3/TRBV12-4 | -
CASSVEAERTYEQYF | TGTGCCAGCAGCGTAGAGGCAGAAAGAACCTACGAGCAGTACTTC | - | TRBJ2-7 | TRBV9 | -
CSARDGKTAQETQYF | TGCAGTGCTAGAGATGGCAAGACAGCCCAAGAGACCCAGTACTTC | few | TRBJ2-5 | TRBV20-1 | -
CASAQDDANEKLFF | TGCGCCAGCGCCCAAGATGATGCTAATGAAAAACTGTTTTTT | few | TRBJ1-4 | TRBV4-3 | -